This T cell receptor (beta chain) was captured in a study of T cells in Graves' hyperthyroidism and ophthalmopathy. Study findings and constraints: Model-based prediction identified ophthalmopathy a median roughly 6.1 months prior to its onset.

Pregnant or lactating patients were excluded, as were those with uncontrolled infection or other autoimmune disease. Germline V gene data show CDR1 as LGHDT and CDR2 as YNNKEL (reference sequence). V shed 2 bases and J shed 5 bases, with 10 bases lying between them. This CDR3 is built from 15 residues. This clonotype appeared many times. What it binds is not known. The CDR3 regions of TCR beta were amplified from RNA transcripts. The study used the HTBI primer set for a first-round RT-PCR of the TCR CDR3. One entry per CDR3 protein results from TCRdb running MiXCR on the multiplex PCR reads. Of 300,000 to 500,000 distinct CDR3 sequences in the sample, about 14% were seen once.

The origin of this receptor is a middle-aged man with Graves' ophthalmopathy. V usage is TRBV3-1 and J usage is TRBJ1-6; tentative D call: TRBD1 (5 bases). The sequencing input was blood. CDR3 bases: TGTGCCAGCAGCCAAAGTCGAGGGGATAATTCACCCCTCCACTTT. Protein: CASSQSRGDNSPLHF.